Listed below are T cell receptor beta chains from one sample, sequenced in a study of T cells in Graves' hyperthyroidism and ophthalmopathy. TCRdb re-derived calls from the multiplex PCR reads in MiXCR, one entry per CDR3 protein. The sample gives about 560,000 distinct CDR3 sequences, roughly 14% of which show up once; around 7.5% is in the top ten. The sample taken for sequencing was blood. All receptors come from a woman between 25 and 40 years old with Graves' hyperthyroidism. The CDR3 runs from the conserved cysteine through the conserved F or W. The order of the fields is CDR3 protein, CDR3 DNA, V gene, D gene, J gene, clone size. A D gene is named only where the DNA matches it firmly. Not every row has a clone size; where given, it reads once, few, many or a size class.

CDR3: CASSLGITYEQYF
DNA: TGCGCCAGCAGCTTGGGGATCACCTACGAGCAGTACTTC
V: TRBV5-1
D: NA
J: TRBJ2-7
size: many

CDR3: CASSLGGGPHEQYF
DNA: TGTGCCAGCAGCTTAGGGGGAGGGCCACACGAGCAGTACTTC
V: TRBV11-2
D: TRBD2
J: TRBJ2-7
size: many

CDR3: CASSAPGQGTPEAFF
DNA: TGTGCCAGCAGCGCCCCTGGACAGGGGACGCCTGAAGCTTTCTTT
V: TRBV13
D: TRBD1
J: TRBJ1-1
size: NA

CDR3: CASSLVARGLDEQFF
DNA: TGTGCCAGCAGCTTAGTGGCCAGGGGTTTGGATGAGCAGTTCTTC
V: TRBV11-2
D: NA
J: TRBJ2-1
size: many

CDR3: CASSLRGNTEAFF
DNA: TGTGCCAGCAGTCTAAGGGGGAACACTGAAGCTTTCTTT
V: TRBV28
D: NA
J: TRBJ1-1
size: many

CDR3: CAISELSDTGELFF
DNA: TGTGCCATCAGTGAGTTGAGTGACACCGGGGAGCTGTTTTTT
V: TRBV10-3
D: NA
J: TRBJ2-2
size: few

CDR3: CASSQEGSEEGTGELFF
DNA: TGCGCCAGCAGCCAAGAAGGGAGCGAGGAAGGCACCGGGGAGCTGTTTTTT
V: TRBV4-1
D: NA
J: TRBJ2-2
size: few

CDR3: CASSLRGGRAEEDTQYF
DNA: TGTGCCAGCAGTTTACGCGGCGGGAGGGCCGAGGAAGATACGCAGTATTTT
V: TRBV28
D: TRBD2
J: TRBJ2-3
size: many

CDR3: CASSLASTGSDTQYF
DNA: TGTGCCAGCAGCTTAGCCTCGACAGGGTCAGATACGCAGTATTTT
V: TRBV11-2
D: TRBD1
J: TRBJ2-3
size: many

CDR3: CASSAGVAGSWGTGELFF
DNA: TGTGCCAGCAGCGCCGGGGTAGCGGGTTCATGGGGGACCGGGGAGCTGTTTTTT
V: TRBV7-9
D: TRBD2
J: TRBJ2-2
size: NA

CDR3: CASSLAVSSTYGYTF
DNA: TGCGCCAGCAGCTTGGCGGTCTCCTCCACTTATGGCTACACCTTC
V: TRBV5-1
D: NA
J: TRBJ1-2
size: NA

CDR3: CASRLGLAGTDTQYF
DNA: TGTGCCAGCAGACTTGGGCTAGCGGGCACAGATACGCAGTATTTT
V: TRBV7-8
D: TRBD2
J: TRBJ2-3
size: many

CDR3: CAISEGAGGGPGELFF
DNA: TGTGCCATCAGTGAAGGAGCGGGAGGTGGTCCCGGGGAGCTGTTTTTT
V: TRBV10-3
D: TRBD2
J: TRBJ2-2
size: many

CDR3: CSVEGRVTGELFF
DNA: TGCAGCGTTGAAGGCAGGGTCACCGGGGAGCTGTTTTTT
V: TRBV29-1
D: NA
J: TRBJ2-2
size: many

CDR3: CATSRDRGGANGYTF
DNA: TGTGCCACCAGCAGAGATCGGGGGGGGGCAAATGGCTACACCTTC
V: TRBV15
D: NA
J: TRBJ1-2
size: NA

CDR3: CASSLAGTRFTDTQYF
DNA: TGCGCCAGCAGCTTGGCCGGGACTAGGTTCACAGATACGCAGTATTTT
V: TRBV5-1
D: TRBD2
J: TRBJ2-3
size: few

CDR3: CASSSRQGVTGELFF
DNA: TGCGCCAGCAGCTCAAGACAGGGGGTCACCGGGGAGCTGTTTTTT
V: TRBV5-1
D: TRBD1
J: TRBJ2-2
size: NA

CDR3: CASSPRALLEQYF
DNA: TGTGCCAGCAGCCCACGGGCGCTCTTAGAGCAGTACTTC
V: TRBV11-2
D: NA
J: TRBJ2-7
size: many

CDR3: CASSGQGYPSTDTQYF
DNA: TGTGCCAGCAGTGGCCAGGGATACCCCAGCACAGATACGCAGTATTTT
V: TRBV6-1
D: NA
J: TRBJ2-3
size: many

CDR3: CASSPSDYNEQFF
DNA: TGTGCCAGCAGTCCAAGCGATTACAATGAGCAGTTCTTC
V: TRBV12-3/TRBV12-4
D: NA
J: TRBJ2-1
size: NA

CDR3: CASSPSGGLNEQYF
DNA: TGTGCCAGCAGCCCCTCGGGGGGCCTCAACGAGCAGTACTTC
V: TRBV7-3
D: NA
J: TRBJ2-7
size: NA

CDR3: CAISVQLAGHTDTQYF
DNA: TGTGCCATCAGTGTCCAACTAGCGGGACACACAGATACGCAGTATTTT
V: TRBV10-3
D: TRBD2
J: TRBJ2-3
size: many

CDR3: CASSLVGTSGRAGTDTQYF
DNA: TGTGCCAGCAGCTTAGTTGGGACTAGCGGGAGGGCCGGGACAGATACGCAGTATTTT
V: TRBV7-2
D: TRBD2
J: TRBJ2-3
size: many

CDR3: CASTKLPENTGELFF
DNA: TGTGCCAGCACCAAATTACCGGAGAACACCGGGGAGCTGTTTTTT
V: TRBV12-3/TRBV12-4
D: NA
J: TRBJ2-2
size: many

CDR3: CASSPVVAKVVPGELFF
DNA: TGTGCCAGCAGCCCGGTGGTGGCTAAGGTCGTCCCCGGGGAGCTGTTTTTT
V: TRBV5-8
D: NA
J: TRBJ2-2
size: many

CDR3: CASSRDRDQPYNEQFF
DNA: TGTGCCAGCAGCCGAGACCGGGATCAGCCCTACAATGAGCAGTTCTTC
V: TRBV3-1
D: NA
J: TRBJ2-1
size: many

CDR3: CATLTETYNEQFF
DNA: TGTGCCACTCTCACGGAGACCTACAATGAGCAGTTCTTC
V: TRBV6-1
D: NA
J: TRBJ2-1
size: many

CDR3: CAISVYEIHRTEAFF
DNA: TGTGCCATCAGTGTTTATGAGATCCATCGGACTGAAGCTTTCTTT
V: TRBV10-3
D: NA
J: TRBJ1-1
size: many

CDR3: CASSFPTAMTGELFF
DNA: TGTGCCAGCAGTTTTCCGACTGCAATGACCGGGGAGCTGTTTTTT
V: TRBV2
D: NA
J: TRBJ2-2
size: many

CDR3: CSASPRQGASYEQYF
DNA: TGCAGTGCTAGCCCCCGGCAGGGGGCCTCCTACGAGCAGTACTTC
V: TRBV20-1
D: TRBD1
J: TRBJ2-7
size: many

CDR3: CASSANTGTGKAFF
DNA: TGCGCCAGCAGCGCAAATACCGGGACAGGGAAAGCTTTCTTT
V: TRBV5-1
D: TRBD1
J: TRBJ1-1
size: once

CDR3: CSAKRTGDLAFF
DNA: TGCAGTGCTAAACGGACAGGGGATTTAGCTTTCTTT
V: TRBV20-1
D: TRBD1
J: TRBJ1-1
size: few

CDR3: CASSPSSVSYEQYF
DNA: TGTGCCAGCAGCCCGTCTAGCGTCTCCTACGAGCAGTACTTC
V: TRBV7-9
D: NA
J: TRBJ2-7
size: many

CDR3: CASKTSPETYEQYF
DNA: TGTGCCAGCAAGACTAGCCCGGAGACCTACGAGCAGTACTTC
V: TRBV7-2
D: TRBD2
J: TRBJ2-7
size: many

CDR3: CASSHSGSVPEQYF
DNA: TGTGCCAGCAGCCATAGCGGGAGTGTACCCGAGCAGTACTTC
V: TRBV3-1
D: TRBD2
J: TRBJ2-7
size: many

CDR3: CASSLQGQGEKRNYGYTF
DNA: TGTGCCAGCAGCCTACAGGGACAGGGAGAAAAAAGGAACTATGGCTACACCTTC
V: TRBV3-1
D: TRBD1
J: TRBJ1-2
size: NA

CDR3: CASSSSEEQFF
DNA: TGTGCCAGCTCATCCTCCGAAGAGCAGTTCTTC
V: TRBV18
D: NA
J: TRBJ2-1
size: few

CDR3: CSARRGTGTQYF
DNA: TGCAGTGCTAGAAGGGGGACGGGGACCCAGTACTTC
V: TRBV20-1
D: NA
J: TRBJ2-5
size: many

CDR3: CASTPDVSSYNEQFF
DNA: TGCGCCAGCACTCCGGACGTCAGCTCCTACAATGAGCAGTTCTTC
V: TRBV10-2
D: NA
J: TRBJ2-1
size: few

CDR3: CATSTSGRAYGTGELFF
DNA: TGTGCCACCAGTACTAGCGGGAGGGCCTATGGCACCGGGGAGCTGTTTTTT
V: TRBV24-1
D: TRBD2
J: TRBJ2-2
size: many

CDR3: CASSISDAGRVNTEAFF
DNA: TGTGCCAGTAGTATAAGTGATGCGGGCAGGGTAAACACTGAAGCTTTCTTT
V: TRBV19
D: NA
J: TRBJ1-1
size: few